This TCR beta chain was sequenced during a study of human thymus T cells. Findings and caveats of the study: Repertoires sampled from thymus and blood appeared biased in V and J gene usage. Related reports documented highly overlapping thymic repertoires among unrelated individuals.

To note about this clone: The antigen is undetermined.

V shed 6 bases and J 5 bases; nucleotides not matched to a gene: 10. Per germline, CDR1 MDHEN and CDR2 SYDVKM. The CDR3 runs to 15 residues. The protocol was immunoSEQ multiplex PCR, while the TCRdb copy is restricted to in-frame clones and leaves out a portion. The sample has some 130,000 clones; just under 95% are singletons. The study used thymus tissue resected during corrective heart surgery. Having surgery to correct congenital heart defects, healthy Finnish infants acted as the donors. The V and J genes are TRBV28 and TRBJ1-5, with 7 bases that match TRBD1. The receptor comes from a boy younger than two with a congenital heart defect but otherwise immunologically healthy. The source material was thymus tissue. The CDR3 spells CASSLRGRWDQPQHF. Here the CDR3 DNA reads TGTGCCAGCAGCCTCAGGGGGAGGTGGGATCAGCCCCAGCATTTT. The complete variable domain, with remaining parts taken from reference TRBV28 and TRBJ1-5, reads DVKVTQSSRYLVKRTGEKVFLECVQDMDHENMFWYRQDPGLGLRLIYFSYDVKMKEKGDIPEGYSVSREKKERFSLILESASTNQTSMYLCASSLRGRWDQPQHFGDGTRLSIL.